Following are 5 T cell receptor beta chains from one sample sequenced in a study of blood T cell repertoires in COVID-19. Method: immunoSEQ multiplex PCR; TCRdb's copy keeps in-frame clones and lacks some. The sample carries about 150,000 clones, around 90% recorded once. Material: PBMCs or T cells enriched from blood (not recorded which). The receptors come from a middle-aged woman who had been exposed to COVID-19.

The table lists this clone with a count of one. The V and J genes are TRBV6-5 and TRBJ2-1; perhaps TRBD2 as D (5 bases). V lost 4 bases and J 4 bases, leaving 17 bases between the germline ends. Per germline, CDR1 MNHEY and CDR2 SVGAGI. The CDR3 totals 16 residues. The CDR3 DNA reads TGTGCCAGCAGTTTCCCCGACACGGGCGGGTACAATGAGCAGTTCTTC. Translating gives CASSFPDTGGYNEQFF.

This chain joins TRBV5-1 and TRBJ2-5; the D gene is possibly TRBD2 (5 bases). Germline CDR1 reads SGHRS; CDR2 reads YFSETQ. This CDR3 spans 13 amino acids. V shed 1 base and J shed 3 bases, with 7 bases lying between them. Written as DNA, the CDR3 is TGCGCCAGCAGCTTGAACGGGAAAGAGACCCAGTACTTC. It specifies CASSLNGKETQYF.

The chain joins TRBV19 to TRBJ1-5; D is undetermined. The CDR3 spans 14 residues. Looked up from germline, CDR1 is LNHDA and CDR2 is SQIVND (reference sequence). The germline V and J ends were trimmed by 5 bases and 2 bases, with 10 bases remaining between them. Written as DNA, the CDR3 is TGTGCCAGTAGTTCGGGGTTCGGCAATCAGCCCCAGCATTTT. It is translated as CASSSGFGNQPQHF.

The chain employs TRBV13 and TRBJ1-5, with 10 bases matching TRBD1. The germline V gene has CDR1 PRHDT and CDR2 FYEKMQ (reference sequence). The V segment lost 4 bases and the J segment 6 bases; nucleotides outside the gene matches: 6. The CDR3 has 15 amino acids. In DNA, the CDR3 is TGTGCCAGCAGCTCCGGGACAGGGGCGGTTCAGCCCCAGCATTTT. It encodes CASSSGTGAVQPQHF.

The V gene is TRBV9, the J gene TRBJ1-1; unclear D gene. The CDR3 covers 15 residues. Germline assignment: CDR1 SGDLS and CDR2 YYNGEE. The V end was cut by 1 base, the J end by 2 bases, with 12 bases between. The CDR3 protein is CASSVMAVYNTEAFF. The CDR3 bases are TGTGCCAGCAGCGTAATGGCTGTATACAACACTGAAGCTTTCTTT.